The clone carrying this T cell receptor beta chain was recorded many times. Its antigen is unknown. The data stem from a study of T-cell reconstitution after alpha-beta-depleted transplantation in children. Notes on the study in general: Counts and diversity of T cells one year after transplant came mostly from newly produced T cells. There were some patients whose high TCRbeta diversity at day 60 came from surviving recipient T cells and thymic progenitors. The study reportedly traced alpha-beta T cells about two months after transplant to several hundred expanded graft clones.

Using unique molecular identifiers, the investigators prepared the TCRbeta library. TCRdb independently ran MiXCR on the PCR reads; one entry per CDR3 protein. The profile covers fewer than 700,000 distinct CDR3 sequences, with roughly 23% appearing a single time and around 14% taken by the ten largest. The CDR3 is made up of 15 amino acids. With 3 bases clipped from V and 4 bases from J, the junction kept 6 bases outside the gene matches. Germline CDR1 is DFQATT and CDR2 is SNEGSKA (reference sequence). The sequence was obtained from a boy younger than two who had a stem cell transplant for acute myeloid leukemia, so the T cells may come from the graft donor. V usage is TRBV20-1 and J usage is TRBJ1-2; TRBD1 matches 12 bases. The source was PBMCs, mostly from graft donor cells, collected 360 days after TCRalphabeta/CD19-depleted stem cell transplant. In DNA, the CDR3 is TGCAGTGCTAGCGGGACAGGGGGCGCGGGCTATGGCTACACCTTC. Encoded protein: CSASGTGGAGYGYTF.